This T cell receptor (beta chain) was identified in a study of T cell repertoires in cytomegalovirus infection. Study summary: It was the public TCR beta signatures that indicated both CMV infection and matching HLA type.

TCRdb independently ran MiXCR on the reads; one entry per CDR3 protein. The table lists about 180,000 distinct CDR3 sequences, approximately 17% of them singletons, with under 30% in the top ten. This clonotype has just a few counts. Its target is not known. This CDR3 is built from 15 residues. Trimming stripped 6 bases from V and 1 base from J, with 16 bases between. Germline CDR1 SNHLY, CDR2 FYNNEI. The study, taken as a whole, reports: Identification of carriers of CMV plus the relevant HLA was performed using cumulative public TCR beta family frequency. HLA-C-restricted TCR beta clonotypes specific for CMV led the ex vivo response.

The chain couples TRBV2 to TRBJ2-7, with D possibly matching TRBD1 (6 bases). Sample: CD8+ T cells from PBMCs. This TCR was sampled from a human donor in good health (CMV status not recorded). Some clones in this sample may be carry-over from other donors' samples. The CDR3 sequence is CASRDRDTISYEQYF. CDR3 DNA: TGTGCCAGCAGAGACCGGGACACAATATCCTACGAGCAGTACTTC.